This record covers a single T cell receptor (beta chain). Its target is not known. This may stem from a read error, because a much larger clone lies one nucleotide away. The sample belongs to a study of T-cell reconstitution after alpha-beta-depleted transplantation in children. Study observations and caveats: One year post-transplant, T-cell counts and diversity were largely derived from T cells produced anew. Two months or so post-transplant, alpha-beta T cells reportedly derived from several hundred expanded graft clones. Elevated TCRbeta diversity at day 60 was traced, in some patients, to surviving recipient T cells and thymic progenitors.

Trimming left V 6 bases short and J 0 bases short, with 19 bases between. CDR3 length equals 17 residues. From germline, CDR1 is SGHRS and CDR2 YFSETQ. This sample's TCRbeta library carried unique molecular identifier barcodes. TCRdb redid the calling of the PCR reads with MiXCR, one entry per CDR3 protein. The table includes about 290,000 distinct CDR3 sequences, 10% detected once. The origin of this receptor is a boy in the first two years of life with acute myeloid leukemia, due to receive a stem cell transplant. The source material was PBMCs, sampled before TCRalphabeta/CD19-depleted stem cell transplant. The chain is built from TRBV5-1 and TRBJ2-1, with D possibly being TRBD2 (6 bases). CDR3: CASKGQLGLNSYNEQFF. CDR3 DNA sequence: TGCGCCAGCAAAGGTCAGCTGGGACTCAACTCCTACAATGAGCAGTTCTTC.